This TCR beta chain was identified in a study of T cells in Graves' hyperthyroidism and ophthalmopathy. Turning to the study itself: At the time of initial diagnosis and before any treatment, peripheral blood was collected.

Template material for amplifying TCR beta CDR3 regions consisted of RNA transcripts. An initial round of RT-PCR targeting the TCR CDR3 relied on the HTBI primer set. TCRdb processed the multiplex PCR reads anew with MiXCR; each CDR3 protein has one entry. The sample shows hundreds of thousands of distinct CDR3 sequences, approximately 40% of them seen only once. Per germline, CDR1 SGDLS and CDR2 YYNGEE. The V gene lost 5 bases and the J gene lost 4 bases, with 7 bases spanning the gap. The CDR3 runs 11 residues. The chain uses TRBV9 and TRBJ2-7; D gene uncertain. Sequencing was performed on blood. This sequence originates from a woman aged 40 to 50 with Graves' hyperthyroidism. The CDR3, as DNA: TGTGCCAGCAGTACCATGTACGAGCAGTACTTC. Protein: CASSTMYEQYF.